This T cell receptor beta chain was profiled in a study of vaccination effects on CD4 cells after COVID-19. Study context: Expansion with viral peptide pools was applied to antigen-specific CD4+ T cells by the ViraFEST assay prior to sequencing. Convalescent patient samples, from a couple of individuals, date to 16 days and one week before vaccination.

The table lists this clone with a few counts. Its target is unknown. Culture proceeded for under twelve days, and CD4+ T cells were then isolated. TCRdb keeps only in-frame clones here, not all; method: immunoSEQ multiplex PCR. The profile shows approximately 46,000 clones, about 74% of them singletons. The CDR3 runs to 15 residues. The germline V gene has CDR1 KGHSH and CDR2 LQKENI. Trimming cost V 6 bases and J 7 bases, with 16 bases left between them. The source was CD4+ T cells from PBMCs cultured without peptide, collected before COVID-19 vaccination. This clonotype was sampled from a human donor who had a prior SARS-CoV-2 infection. This rearrangement joins TRBV18 to TRBJ1-6; tentatively, D is TRBD1 (5 bases). CDR3 coding DNA: TGTGCCAGCTCCCCATTGGGGGGACGCAATTCACCCCTCCACTTT. Its protein is CASSPLGGRNSPLHF.